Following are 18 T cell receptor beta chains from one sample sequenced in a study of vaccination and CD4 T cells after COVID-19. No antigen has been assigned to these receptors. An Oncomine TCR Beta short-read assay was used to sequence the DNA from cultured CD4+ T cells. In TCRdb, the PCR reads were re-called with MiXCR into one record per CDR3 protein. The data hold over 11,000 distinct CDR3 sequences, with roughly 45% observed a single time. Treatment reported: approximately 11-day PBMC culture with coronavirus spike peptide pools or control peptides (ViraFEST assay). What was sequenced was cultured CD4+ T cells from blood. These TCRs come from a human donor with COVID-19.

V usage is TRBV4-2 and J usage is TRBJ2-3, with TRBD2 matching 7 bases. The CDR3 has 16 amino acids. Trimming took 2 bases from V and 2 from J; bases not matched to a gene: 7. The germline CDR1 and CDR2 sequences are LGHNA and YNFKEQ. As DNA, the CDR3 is TGTGCCAGCAGCCAAACCGCGGGGGTCCCCACAGATACGCAGTATTTT. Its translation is CASSQTAGVPTDTQYF.

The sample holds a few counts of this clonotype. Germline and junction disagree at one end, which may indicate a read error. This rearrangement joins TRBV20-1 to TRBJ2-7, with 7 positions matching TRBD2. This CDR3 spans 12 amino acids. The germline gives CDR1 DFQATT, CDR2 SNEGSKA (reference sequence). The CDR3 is CRASGSSREQYF. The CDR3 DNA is TGCAGAGCTAGCGGCTCCTCCCGCGAGCAGTACTTC.

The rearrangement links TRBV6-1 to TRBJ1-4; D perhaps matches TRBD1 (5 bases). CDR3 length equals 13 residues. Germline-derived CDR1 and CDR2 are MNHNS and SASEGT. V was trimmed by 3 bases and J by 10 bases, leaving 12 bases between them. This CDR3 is CASSDRGRGKLFF. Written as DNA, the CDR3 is TGTGCCAGCAGTGATCGGGGGAGGGGAAAACTGTTTTTT.

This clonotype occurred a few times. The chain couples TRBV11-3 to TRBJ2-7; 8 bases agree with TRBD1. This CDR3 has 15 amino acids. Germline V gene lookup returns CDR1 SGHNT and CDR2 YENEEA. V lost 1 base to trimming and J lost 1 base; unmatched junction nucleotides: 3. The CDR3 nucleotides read TGTGCCAGCAGCTTAGCCGGGACAGGATCCTACGAGCAGTACTTC. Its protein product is CASSLAGTGSYEQYF.

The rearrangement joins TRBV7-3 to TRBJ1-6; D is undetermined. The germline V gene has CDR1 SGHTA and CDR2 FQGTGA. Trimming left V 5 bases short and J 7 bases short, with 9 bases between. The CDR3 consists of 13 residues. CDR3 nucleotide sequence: TGTGCCAGCAGCCCTCGAGGGAATTCACCCCTCCACTTT. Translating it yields CASSPRGNSPLHF.

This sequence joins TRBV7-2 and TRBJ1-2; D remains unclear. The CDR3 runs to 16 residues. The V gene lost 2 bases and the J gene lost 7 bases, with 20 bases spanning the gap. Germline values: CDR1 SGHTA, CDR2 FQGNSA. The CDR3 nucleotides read TGTGCCAGCAGCTTAAATGGTGGGTCATCATTAAGTGGCTACACCTTC. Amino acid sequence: CASSLNGGSSLSGYTF.

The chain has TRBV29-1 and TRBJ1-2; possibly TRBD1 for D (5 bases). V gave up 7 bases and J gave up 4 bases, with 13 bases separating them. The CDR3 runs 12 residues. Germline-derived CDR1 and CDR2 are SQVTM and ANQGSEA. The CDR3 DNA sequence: TGCAGCGGCGGGACTCAGGTCTATGGCTACACCTTC. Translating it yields CSGGTQVYGYTF.

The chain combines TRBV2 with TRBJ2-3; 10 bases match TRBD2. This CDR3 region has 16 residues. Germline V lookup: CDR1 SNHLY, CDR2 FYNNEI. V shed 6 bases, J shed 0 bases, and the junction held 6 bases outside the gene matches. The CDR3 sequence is CASRSIAGGSTDTQYF. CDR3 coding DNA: TGTGCCAGCAGATCAATAGCGGGGGGTAGCACAGATACGCAGTATTTT.

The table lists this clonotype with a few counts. The CDR3 bases are TGTGCCAGCAGCGTAACCACAGATACGCAGTATTTT. Translated: CASSVTTDTQYF. V and J are TRBV9 and TRBJ2-3, with no clear D. The ends were cut back, 1 base at V and 2 bases at J, with 2 bases in the middle. This CDR3 is 12 amino acids long. Germline loops: CDR1 SGDLS, CDR2 YYNGEE.

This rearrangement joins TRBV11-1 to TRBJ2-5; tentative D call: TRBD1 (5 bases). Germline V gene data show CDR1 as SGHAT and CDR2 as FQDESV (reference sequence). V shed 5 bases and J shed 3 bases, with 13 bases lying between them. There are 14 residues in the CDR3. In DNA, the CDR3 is TGTGCCAGCAGCCGCGGCAGGGTTGAAGAGACCCAGTACTTC. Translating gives CASSRGRVEETQYF.

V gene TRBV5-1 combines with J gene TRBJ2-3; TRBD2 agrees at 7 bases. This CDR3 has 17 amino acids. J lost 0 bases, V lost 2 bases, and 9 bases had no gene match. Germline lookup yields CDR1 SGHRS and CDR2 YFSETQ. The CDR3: CASSFGGSRISTDTQYF. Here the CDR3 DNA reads TGCGCCAGCAGCTTCGGGGGGTCTCGCATTAGCACAGATACGCAGTATTTT.

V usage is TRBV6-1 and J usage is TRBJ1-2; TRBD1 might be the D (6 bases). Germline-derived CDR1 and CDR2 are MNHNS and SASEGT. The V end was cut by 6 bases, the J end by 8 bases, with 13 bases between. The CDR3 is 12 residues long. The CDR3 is CASRLQGYGYTF. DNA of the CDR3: TGTGCCAGCAGGTTACAGGGATACGGCTACACCTTC.

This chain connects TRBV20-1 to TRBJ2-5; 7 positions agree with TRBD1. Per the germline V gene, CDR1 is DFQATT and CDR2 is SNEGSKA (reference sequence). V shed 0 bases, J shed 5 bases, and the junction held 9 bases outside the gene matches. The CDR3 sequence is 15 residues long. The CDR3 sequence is CSAREATGLLETQYF. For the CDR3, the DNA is TGCAGTGCTAGAGAGGCGACAGGGTTGTTGGAGACCCAGTACTTC.

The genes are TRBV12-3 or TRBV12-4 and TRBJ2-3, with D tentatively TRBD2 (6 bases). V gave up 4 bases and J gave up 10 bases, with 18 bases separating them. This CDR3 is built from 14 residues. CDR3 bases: TGTGCCAGCAGTTCCGGGACTTCGACGTATTCGCAGTATTTT. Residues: CASSSGTSTYSQYF.

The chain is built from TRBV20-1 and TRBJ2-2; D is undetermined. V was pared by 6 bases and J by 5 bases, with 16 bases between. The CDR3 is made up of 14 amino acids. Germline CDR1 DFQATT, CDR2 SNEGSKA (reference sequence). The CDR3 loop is CSAGDGRGTGELFF. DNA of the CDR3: TGCAGTGCCGGAGACGGCCGTGGGACCGGGGAGCTGTTTTTT.

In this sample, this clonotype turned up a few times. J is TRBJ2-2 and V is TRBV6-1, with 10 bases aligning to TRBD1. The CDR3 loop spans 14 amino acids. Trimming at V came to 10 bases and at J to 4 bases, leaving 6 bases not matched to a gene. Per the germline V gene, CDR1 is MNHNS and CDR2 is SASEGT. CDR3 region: CATLWTGGTGELFF. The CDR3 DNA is TGTGCCACCCTATGGACAGGGGGCACCGGGGAGCTGTTTTTT.

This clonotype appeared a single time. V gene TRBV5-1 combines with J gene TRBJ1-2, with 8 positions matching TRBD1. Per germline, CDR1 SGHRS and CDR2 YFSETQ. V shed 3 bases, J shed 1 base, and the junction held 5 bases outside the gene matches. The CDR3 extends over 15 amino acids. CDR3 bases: TGCGCCAGCAGCTCTGGACAGGGAGATAACTATGGCTACACCTTC. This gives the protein CASSSGQGDNYGYTF.

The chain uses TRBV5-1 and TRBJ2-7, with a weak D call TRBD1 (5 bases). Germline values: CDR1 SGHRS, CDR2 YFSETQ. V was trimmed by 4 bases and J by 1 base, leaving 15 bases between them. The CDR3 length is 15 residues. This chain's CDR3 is CASSKEGDWSYEQYF. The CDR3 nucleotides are TGCGCCAGCAGCAAGGAAGGGGATTGGTCCTACGAGCAGTACTTC.